This TCR beta chain was profiled in a study of CD8 T cells in Susac syndrome. The CDR3 totals 14 residues. The V end lost 0 bases, the J end lost 5 bases, and 9 bases lay between the germline ends. Germline V CDR1 and CDR2: SGHRS, YFSETQ. Reverse transcription of roughly 0.45 to 1 ug RNA was carried out with random hexamers. An immunoSEQ multiplex PCR generated amplified TCR beta CDR3 products spanning 54 Vbeta and 13 Jbeta. One entry per CDR3 protein, called by TCRdb with MiXCR from the immunoSEQ multiplex PCR reads. The profile shows roughly 200,000 distinct CDR3 sequences, approximately 96% of them singletons. Sequencing of TCR beta was undertaken in CD8+ and CD4+ T cells derived from blood. The multiple sclerosis controls were treatment-naive patients, and their relapsing-remitting disease was stable or active. Negative isolation yielded CD4+ and CD8+ T cells, and FACS enriched TEMRA cells.

This chain connects TRBV5-1 to TRBJ2-4; weak D call: TRBD2 (5 bases). The sequencing sample was made of CD4+ T cells from PBMCs. The TCR originated in a human donor with multiple sclerosis. CDR3 residues: CASSLVGLENIQYF. The DNA for the CDR3 is TGCGCCAGCAGCTTGGTAGGACTGGAAAACATTCAGTACTTC. Filled out from reference TRBV5-1 and TRBJ2-4, the complete variable domain reads KAGVTQTPRYLIKTRGQQVTLSCSPISGHRSVSWYQQTPGQGLQFLFEYFSETQRNKGNFPGRFSGRQFSNSRSEMNVSTLELGDSALYLCASSLVGLENIQYFGAGTRLSVL.